A selection of T cell receptor beta chains follows, all from one sample in a study of CD8 T cells in Susac syndrome. Each CDR3 protein is one row after TCRdb ran MiXCR on the immunoSEQ multiplex PCR reads. Of about 150,000 distinct CDR3 sequences listed, approximately 95% were seen once; the top ten hold about 0.17%. The source material was CD4+ T cells from PBMCs. These receptors all stem from a human donor with Susac syndrome. Both conserved end residues are part of each CDR3. The D gene is left open where the match is weak. Not all rows give a size; the values are once, few, many and, for expanded clones, a class.

V: TRBV20-1
size: -
D: -
J: TRBJ2-3
DNA: TGCAGTGCTAGAGGTCTGGGGGGTGCAGATACGCAGTATTTT
CDR3: CSARGLGGADTQYF

V: TRBV20-1
size: -
D: TRBD1
J: TRBJ1-2
DNA: TGCAGTGCTAGTATATCGGACAGGAACTATGGCTACACCTTC
CDR3: CSASISDRNYGYTF

V: TRBV12-3/TRBV12-4
size: -
D: TRBD1
J: TRBJ1-5
DNA: TGTGCCAGCAGCCTGACAGGGAGCAATCAGCCCCAGCATTTT
CDR3: CASSLTGSNQPQHF

V: TRBV29-1
size: -
D: TRBD1
J: TRBJ1-2
DNA: TGCAGCGTCACCGGGACAGGGGATGGCTACACCTTC
CDR3: CSVTGTGDGYTF

V: TRBV29-1
size: -
D: -
J: TRBJ1-2
DNA: TGCAGCGTTGGGGGGTCGGAGGGCTACACCTTC
CDR3: CSVGGSEGYTF

V: TRBV5-1
size: -
D: -
J: TRBJ1-1
DNA: TGCGCCAGCAGCTTGGCCGTGGGGCTGAGGATGAACACTGAAGCTTTCTTT
CDR3: CASSLAVGLRMNTEAFF

V: TRBV21-1
size: -
D: -
J: TRBJ2-1
DNA: TGTGCCAGCAGCGGAGGGTGGGGACTCGGGGAGCAGTTCTTC
CDR3: CASSGGWGLGEQFF

V: TRBV29-1
size: -
D: TRBD1
J: TRBJ2-2
DNA: TGCAGCGGACAGGGGCCCGGGGAGCTGTTTTTT
CDR3: CSGQGPGELFF

V: TRBV6-5
size: -
D: -
J: TRBJ2-5
DNA: TGTGCCAGCAGTTACGACCCGACTAGGTGGGAGACCCAGTACTTC
CDR3: CASSYDPTRWETQYF

V: TRBV15
size: -
D: TRBD1
J: TRBJ1-5
DNA: TGTGCCAGCAGTCAGGGGGGCGGTCAGCCCCAGCATTTT
CDR3: CASSQGGGQPQHF

V: TRBV7-2
size: once
D: TRBD2
J: TRBJ2-5
DNA: TGTGCCAGCAGCTTAGTTGTTAGCGGGGGGGCCTGGGGGACCCAGTACTTC
CDR3: CASSLVVSGGAWGTQYF

V: TRBV6-2/TRBV6-3
size: -
D: -
J: TRBJ2-3
DNA: TGTGCCAGCAGTTTACAGGTTCCAAAGGGGACAGATACGCAGTATTTT
CDR3: CASSLQVPKGTDTQYF

V: TRBV15
size: -
D: TRBD1
J: TRBJ1-6
DNA: TGTGCCACCAGCGAGGGACAGGGTTATTCACCCCTCCACTTT
CDR3: CATSEGQGYSPLHF

V: TRBV9
size: -
D: -
J: TRBJ2-5
DNA: TGTGCCAGCAGCGTCGGGACTCACAATGGGGAGACCCAGTACTTC
CDR3: CASSVGTHNGETQYF

V: TRBV14
size: -
D: -
J: TRBJ2-7
DNA: TGTGCCAGCAGCCAAGGACATACCTACGAGCAGTACTTC
CDR3: CASSQGHTYEQYF

V: TRBV15
size: -
D: -
J: TRBJ2-1
DNA: TGTGCCACCAGCGAAACGAATGAGCAGTTCTTC
CDR3: CATSETNEQFF

V: TRBV5-1
size: -
D: -
J: TRBJ2-7
DNA: TGCGCCAGCAGCTTAAACCAGCTCGAGCAGTACTTC
CDR3: CASSLNQLEQYF

V: TRBV4-1
size: -
D: -
J: TRBJ1-6
DNA: TGCGCCAGCAGCCAAGAGGCAGGAAACTCACCCCTCCACTTT
CDR3: CASSQEAGNSPLHF

V: TRBV9
size: -
D: TRBD1
J: TRBJ2-7
DNA: TGTGCCAGCAGCGTCGGGACAGGGCCATACGAGCAGTACTTC
CDR3: CASSVGTGPYEQYF

V: TRBV29-1
size: -
D: -
J: TRBJ1-1
DNA: TGCAGCGTTTCCCACAATACTGAAGCTTTCTTT
CDR3: CSVSHNTEAFF

V: TRBV27
size: -
D: -
J: TRBJ1-2
DNA: TGTGCCAGCAGTTTATTCGGGTATGGCTACACCTTC
CDR3: CASSLFGYGYTF

V: TRBV7-2
size: -
D: TRBD1
J: TRBJ1-6
DNA: TGTGCCAGCAGCCCACCCAGGGGGCGCATGCATTCACCCCTCCACTTT
CDR3: CASSPPRGRMHSPLHF

V: TRBV11-2
size: -
D: -
J: TRBJ1-6
DNA: TGTGCCAGCAGCTTAGATACGCTCTTAGATTCACCCCTCCACTTT
CDR3: CASSLDTLLDSPLHF

V: TRBV6-4
size: once
D: -
J: TRBJ2-5
DNA: TGTGCCAGCACAGGCCCGTCCCAAGAGACCCAGTACTTC
CDR3: CASTGPSQETQYF

V: TRBV11-2
size: once
D: -
J: TRBJ1-1
DNA: TGTGCCAGCAGCTTAAAGGTCTCGAACACTGAAGCTTTCTTT
CDR3: CASSLKVSNTEAFF

V: TRBV13
size: -
D: -
J: TRBJ2-4
DNA: TGTGCCAGCAGCTACTCAGGGTCCAAAAACATTCAGTACTTC
CDR3: CASSYSGSKNIQYF

V: TRBV4-2
size: -
D: -
J: TRBJ1-1
DNA: TGTGCCAGCAGCCCAGAAAGGGGCACTGAAGCTTTCTTT
CDR3: CASSPERGTEAFF